This T cell receptor (beta chain) appears in the sequencing data of a study of T cell changes during pregnancy in multiple sclerosis. Germline V CDR1 and CDR2: GTSNPN, SVGIG (reference sequence). The CDR3 consists of 16 residues. J lost 8 bases, V lost 0 bases, and 4 bases had no gene match. TCRdb keeps only in-frame clones here, not all; method: immunoSEQ multiplex PCR. The table has approximately 70,000 clones, roughly nine tenths seen once. The sequences come from peripheral blood, collected in the second trimester of pregnancy. This sequence originates from a female donor in good health, enrolled as a control in a pregnancy study. V is TRBV30 and J is TRBJ2-1; 16 bases are shared with TRBD2. CDR3 in amino acids: CAWSVGLAGGPDEQFF. The CDR3 DNA reads TGTGCCTGGAGTGTGGGACTAGCGGGAGGGCCAGATGAGCAGTTCTTC.